This entry is about one T cell receptor (beta chain). This sample was included in a study of sequential checkpoint blockade in melanoma. Background on the study: After both sequences, patients received maintenance nivolumab.

Treatment described: randomized to nivolumab then ipilimumab (arm A) or the reverse (arm B). CDR1 and CDR2 from the germline V gene are SEHNR and FQNEAQ (reference sequence). CDR3 length: 13 residues. V gave up 3 bases and J gave up 8 bases, with 13 bases separating them. Data came from immunoSEQ multiplex PCR; TCRdb stores just in-frame clones and leaves some out. The table includes 16,000 or so clones, 80% detected once. This sample comprised CD8+ T cells sorted from blood (inferred from file names), obtained from a patient given nivolumab and ipilimumab in sequence. This chain links TRBV7-9 with TRBJ1-2; possible D gene TRBD1, 5 bases. The TCR was taken from a human donor with melanoma. The CDR3 sequence: CASSFRGVEGYTF. Written as DNA, the CDR3 is TGTGCCAGCAGCTTCCGGGGGGTAGAGGGCTACACCTTC.